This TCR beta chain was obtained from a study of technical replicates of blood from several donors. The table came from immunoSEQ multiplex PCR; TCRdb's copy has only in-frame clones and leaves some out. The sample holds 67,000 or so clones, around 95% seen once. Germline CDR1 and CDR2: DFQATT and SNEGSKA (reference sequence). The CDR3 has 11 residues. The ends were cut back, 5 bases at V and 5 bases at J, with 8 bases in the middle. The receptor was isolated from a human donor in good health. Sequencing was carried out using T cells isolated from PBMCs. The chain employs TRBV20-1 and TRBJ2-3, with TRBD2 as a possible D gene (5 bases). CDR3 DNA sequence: TGCAGTGCTCCGGGGAGAGATACGCAGTATTTT. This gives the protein CSAPGRDTQYF.